This TCR beta chain derives from a study of blood T cell repertoires in COVID-19. Background on the study: Donors in the United States, Italy and Spain gave samples during acute or convalescent COVID-19. PBMCs, B-cell-depleted T cells, or T cells provided the cDNA or gDNA that made up the material.

CDR1 and CDR2 (germline): SGHRS, YFSETQ. The V end lost 6 bases, the J end lost 8 bases, and 20 bases lay between the germline ends. This CDR3 contains 14 residues. Sequenced by immunoSEQ multiplex PCR; TCRdb stores in-frame clones only, minus some. The table includes about 260,000 clones, approximately 90% detected once. V gene TRBV5-1 combines with J gene TRBJ1-2, with a possible D match to TRBD1 (5 bases). The sequencing sample was made of peripheral blood. The source of this sequence is a man aged 55 to 69 who had recovered from COVID-19. Here the CDR3 reads CASKITGPGEGYTF. The CDR3 nucleotides read TGCGCCAGCAAAATAACAGGACCGGGGGAAGGCTACACCTTC. Complete variable domain (other parts from reference TRBV5-1 and TRBJ1-2): KAGVTQTPRYLIKTRGQQVTLSCSPISGHRSVSWYQQTPGQGLQFLFEYFSETQRNKGNFPGRFSGRQFSNSRSEMNVSTLELGDSALYLCASKITGPGEGYTFGSGTRLTVV.